The rows below give T cell receptor beta chains drawn from one sample of a study of blood T cell repertoires in COVID-19. TCRdb keeps only in-frame clones here, not all; method: immunoSEQ multiplex PCR. Of some 350,000 clones listed, over 80% are singletons. The sequenced sample consisted of PBMCs or T cells enriched from blood (not recorded which). The receptors stem from a man aged 25 to 40 who had recovered from COVID-19. Each CDR3 is given without its conserved first and last residue. The order of the fields is J gene, clone size, V gene, CDR3 protein. A row's size may be missing; if present it is once, few, many or a size class.

TRBJ2-2	.	TRBV30	AWSIQRETGELF
TRBJ1-6	.	TRBV11-2	ASSPQGSYNSPLH
TRBJ1-3	.	TRBV19	ASSMTGAGNTIY
TRBJ2-7	.	TRBV13	ASSLLGQDHEQY
TRBJ2-7	.	TRBV7-7	ASSRTGSNEQY
TRBJ1-1	.	TRBV21-1	ASSKSRGLSSNTEAF
TRBJ1-5	.	TRBV27	ASSPDTAGLMYQPQH
TRBJ2-1	.	TRBV3-1/TRBV3-2	ASSQDSGLAGNNEQF
TRBJ2-6	.	TRBV28	ASSFRQVPSGANVLT
TRBJ1-4	.	TRBV6-5	ASSKGQGNEKLF
TRBJ2-4	.	TRBV9	ASSIGVGKNIQY
TRBJ2-7	.	TRBV3-1/TRBV3-2	ASSQAGGGSYEQY
TRBJ2-1	once	TRBV29-1	SVDPRYNEQF
TRBJ1-1	.	TRBV19	ASSMGRNTEAF
TRBJ1-2	few	TRBV2	ASTKGQENYGYT
TRBJ2-2	.	TRBV18	ASSRGQGSTGELF
TRBJ2-6	.	TRBV9	ASSPGQGALGANVLT
TRBJ1-2	.	TRBV16	ASSRKAEGAGGYT
TRBJ2-3	.	TRBV2	ASSELRISQGALYTQY
TRBJ2-2	.	TRBV14	ASSQGDRGTGELF
TRBJ2-7	.	TRBV5-5	ASSLEAGEQY
TRBJ2-7	.	TRBV19	ASSGQGNYYEQY
TRBJ1-1	.	TRBV18	ASVAPLNTEAF
TRBJ2-2	.	TRBV3-1/TRBV3-2	ASSQAGLAGASNTGELF
TRBJ1-2	once	TRBV2	ASSVNREYGYT
TRBJ2-3	.	TRBV11-2	ASSPIAGDTDTQY
TRBJ1-2	.	TRBV3-1/TRBV3-2	ASSQNRGQGANYGYT
TRBJ1-4	few	TRBV27	ASSVGTGFEKLF